Here is one TCR beta chain with its context. immunoSEQ v3.0 was run at survey level. The table came from immunoSEQ multiplex PCR; TCRdb's copy has only in-frame clones and leaves some out. The sample has roughly 38,000 clones, 82% seen once. The data originate from a study of long-term antiretroviral therapy in people with HIV. There are 13 residues in the CDR3. The V and J ends lost 0 bases and 5 bases respectively, with 8 bases between them. The rearrangement uses TRBV23-1 and TRBJ2-7; D call uncertain. TRBV23-1 falls under the ORF class, with uncertain function. This sample comprised unsorted PBMCs, obtained 0.3 years after starting antiretroviral therapy. This receptor was obtained from a man aged 18 to 35 with HIV. The CDR3 nucleotides read TGCGCCAGCAGTCAATCCCCATTCCACGAGCAGTACTTC. Protein product: CASSQSPFHEQYF.